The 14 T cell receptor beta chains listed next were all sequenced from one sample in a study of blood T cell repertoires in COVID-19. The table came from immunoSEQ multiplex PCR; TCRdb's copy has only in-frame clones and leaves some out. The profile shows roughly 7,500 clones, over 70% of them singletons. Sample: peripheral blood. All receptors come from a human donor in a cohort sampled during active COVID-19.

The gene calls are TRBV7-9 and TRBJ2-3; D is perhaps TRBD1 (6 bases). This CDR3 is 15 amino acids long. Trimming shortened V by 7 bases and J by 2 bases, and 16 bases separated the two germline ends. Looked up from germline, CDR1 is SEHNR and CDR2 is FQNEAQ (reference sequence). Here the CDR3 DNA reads TGTGCCAGCAACCTAGGGGACACTTACACAGATACGCAGTATTTT. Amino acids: CASNLGDTYTDTQYF. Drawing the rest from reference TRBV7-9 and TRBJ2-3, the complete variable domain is DTGVSQNPRHKITKRGQNVTFRCDPISEHNRLYWYRQTLGQGPEFLTYFQNEAQLEKSRLLSDRFSAERPKGSFSTLEIQRTEQGDSAMYLCASNLGDTYTDTQYFGPGTRLTVL.

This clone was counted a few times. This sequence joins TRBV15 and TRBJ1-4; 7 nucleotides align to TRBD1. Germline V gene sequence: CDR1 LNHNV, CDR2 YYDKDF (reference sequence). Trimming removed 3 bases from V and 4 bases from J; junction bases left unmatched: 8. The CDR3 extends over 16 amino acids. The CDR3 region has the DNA TGTGCCACCAGCAGCATAGGGGGCAGGGGTAATGAAAAACTGTTTTTT. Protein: CATSSIGGRGNEKLFF.

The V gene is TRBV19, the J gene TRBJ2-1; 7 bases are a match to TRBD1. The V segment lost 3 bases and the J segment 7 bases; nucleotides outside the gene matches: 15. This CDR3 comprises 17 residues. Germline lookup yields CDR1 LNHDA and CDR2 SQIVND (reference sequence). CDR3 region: CASSIFGQENIRNEQFF. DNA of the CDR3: TGTGCCAGTAGTATTTTTGGACAGGAAAACATTCGGAATGAGCAGTTCTTC. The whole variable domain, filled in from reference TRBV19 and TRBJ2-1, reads DGGITQSPKYLFRKEGQNVTLSCEQNLNHDAMYWYRQDPGQGLRLIYYSQIVNDFQKGDIAEGYSVSREKKESFPLTVTSAQKNPTAFYLCASSIFGQENIRNEQFFGPGTRLTVL.

The DNA of the CDR3 is TGTGCCATCAGTGACCCGCAAGCGGTACCCTTCTACGAGCAGTACTTC. This sequence encodes CAISDPQAVPFYEQYF. This chain joins TRBV10-3 and TRBJ2-7, with D possibly matching TRBD2 (5 bases). The germline gives CDR1 ENHRY, CDR2 SYGVKD. Deletions cut 3 bases from V and 3 bases from J, with 18 bases between. This CDR3 region has 16 residues.

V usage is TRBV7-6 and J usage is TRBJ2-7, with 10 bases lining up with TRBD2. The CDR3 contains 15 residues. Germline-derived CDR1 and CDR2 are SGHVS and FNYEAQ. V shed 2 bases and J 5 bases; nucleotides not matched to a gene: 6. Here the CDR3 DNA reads TGTGCCAGCAGCTTAATAAGCGGGAGGGCCGACGAGCAGTACTTC. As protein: CASSLISGRADEQYF.

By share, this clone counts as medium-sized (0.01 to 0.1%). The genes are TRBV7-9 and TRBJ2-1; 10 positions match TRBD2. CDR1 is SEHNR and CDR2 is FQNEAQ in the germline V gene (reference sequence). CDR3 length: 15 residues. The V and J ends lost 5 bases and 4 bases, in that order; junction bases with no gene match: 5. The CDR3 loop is CASSTGLAEYNEQFF. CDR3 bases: TGTGCCAGCAGCACTGGACTAGCGGAATACAATGAGCAGTTCTTC.

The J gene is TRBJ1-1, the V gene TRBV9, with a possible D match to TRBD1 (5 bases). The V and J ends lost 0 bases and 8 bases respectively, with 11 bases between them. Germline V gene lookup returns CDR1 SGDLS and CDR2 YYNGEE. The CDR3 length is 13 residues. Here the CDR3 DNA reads TGTGCCAGCAGCGTAGAATTGTCAGGGGAAGCTTTCTTT. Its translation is CASSVELSGEAFF.

CDR3: CASRVTGGLYNEQFF. The CDR3 DNA sequence: TGTGCCAGCAGGGTCACAGGGGGCCTCTACAATGAGCAGTTCTTC. This chain uses TRBV2 with TRBJ2-1; 9 bases align to TRBD1. The CDR3 runs 15 residues. V lost 6 bases, J lost 3 bases, and 6 bases stayed unmatched. Germline V gene sequence: CDR1 SNHLY, CDR2 FYNNEI.

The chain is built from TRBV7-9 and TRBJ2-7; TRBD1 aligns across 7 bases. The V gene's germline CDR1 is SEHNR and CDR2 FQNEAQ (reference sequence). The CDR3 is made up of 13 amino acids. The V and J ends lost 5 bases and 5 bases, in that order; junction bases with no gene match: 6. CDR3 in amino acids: CASSATGYNEQYF. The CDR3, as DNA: TGTGCCAGCAGCGCGACAGGGTATAACGAGCAGTACTTC.

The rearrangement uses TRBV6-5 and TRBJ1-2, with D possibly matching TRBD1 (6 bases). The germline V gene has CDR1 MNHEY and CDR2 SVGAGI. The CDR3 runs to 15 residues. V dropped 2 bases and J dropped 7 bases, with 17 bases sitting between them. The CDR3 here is CASSYGDTGKGGYTF. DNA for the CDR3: TGTGCCAGCAGTTACGGGGACACAGGGAAAGGTGGCTACACCTTC.

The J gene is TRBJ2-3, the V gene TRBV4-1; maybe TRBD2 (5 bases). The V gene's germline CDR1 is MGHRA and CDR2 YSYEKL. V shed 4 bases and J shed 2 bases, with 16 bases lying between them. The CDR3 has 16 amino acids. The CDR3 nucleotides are TGCGCCAGCAGCCCCTTTGGGCTAGCCTTCACAGATACGCAGTATTTT. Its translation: CASSPFGLAFTDTQYF.

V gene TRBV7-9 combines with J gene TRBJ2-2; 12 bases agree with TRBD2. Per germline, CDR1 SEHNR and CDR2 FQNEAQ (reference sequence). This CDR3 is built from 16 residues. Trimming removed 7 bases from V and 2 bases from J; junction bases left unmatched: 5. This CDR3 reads CASTGTSGRNTGELFF. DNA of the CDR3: TGTGCCAGCACCGGGACTAGCGGGCGAAACACCGGGGAGCTGTTTTTT.

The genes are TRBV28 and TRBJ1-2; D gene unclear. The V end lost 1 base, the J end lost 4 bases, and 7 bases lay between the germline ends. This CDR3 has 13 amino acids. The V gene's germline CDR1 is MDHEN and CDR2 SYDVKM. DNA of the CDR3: TGTGCCAGCAGTTTATCCCGGGTCTATGGCTACACCTTC. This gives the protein CASSLSRVYGYTF.

The CDR3 DNA reads as TGTGCCAGCAGTTTGGGGGGAGGAGCGGGAGTCGGAGAGACCCAGTACTTC. This translates into CASSLGGGAGVGETQYF. The V call is TRBV28, the J call TRBJ2-5, with 8 bases aligning to TRBD2. The CDR3 is 17 residues long. CDR1 is MDHEN, CDR2 SYDVKM, per germline. V was pared by 3 bases and J by 4 bases, with 13 bases of the junction left unmatched. Full variable domain (rest looked up from reference TRBV28 and TRBJ2-5): DVKVTQSSRYLVKRTGEKVFLECVQDMDHENMFWYRQDPGLGLRLIYFSYDVKMKEKGDIPEGYSVSREKKERFSLILESASTNQTSMYLCASSLGGGAGVGETQYFGPGTRLLVL.